A single sample is the source of the 32 T cell receptor beta chains below, sequenced in a study of blood T cells in healthy people across ages. For the second PCR, which ran for about 7 to 11 cycles, a sample-barcoded 5' primer and a J-beta primer mix were used. MiXCR was run by TCRdb on the 5' RACE reads, yielding one entry per CDR3 protein. The sample has 1.6 million or so distinct CDR3 sequences; around 36% are singletons. Sequencing input: blood. The receptors stem from a woman aged 30 to 39 in good health.

Concerning this clonotype itself: At one boundary the junction diverges from the germline segment, which might be a read error. V is TRBV7-9 and J is TRBJ2-3; 7 nucleotides match TRBD2. The CDR3 covers 16 residues. CDR1 is SEHNR and CDR2 is FQNEAQ in the germline V gene (reference sequence). DNA for the CDR3: TGTACCAGCACCCTAACTGGAGGGAGGGCAGAGGATACGCAGTATTTT. The encoded protein is CTSTLTGGRAEDTQYF.

This clonotype was counted between two and nine times. The chain uses TRBV20-1 and TRBJ2-7, with 13 bases aligning to TRBD2. Germline CDR1 and CDR2: DFQATT and SNEGSKA (reference sequence). This CDR3 region has 14 residues. J lost 2 bases, V lost 6 bases, and 4 bases had no gene match. The CDR3 DNA reads TGCAGTGCAGAGACTAGCGGGAGGACCTACGAGCAGTACTTC. Its protein is CSAETSGRTYEQYF.

As regards this clonotype: The junction departs from germline at one end; a sequencing error may be responsible. This rearrangement joins TRBV28 to TRBJ2-7; perhaps TRBD2 as D (6 bases). Per the germline V gene, CDR1 is MDHEN and CDR2 is SYDVKM. The CDR3 is made up of 17 amino acids. Here the CDR3 reads CASSFFSGRSTKGEQYF. The CDR3 nucleotides are TGTGCTAGCAGTTTCTTTAGCGGTCGCTCGACAAAGGGGGAGCAGTACTTC.

This clonotype was seen a few times. V and J are TRBV9 and TRBJ1-5; D not resolved. Looked up from germline, CDR1 is SGDLS and CDR2 is YYNGEE. This CDR3 has 14 amino acids. The V and J ends lost 4 bases and 6 bases respectively, with 14 bases between them. Here the CDR3 reads CASSPDVVSQPQHF. For the CDR3, the DNA is TGTGCCAGCAGCCCCGATGTGGTAAGTCAGCCCCAGCATTTT.

This clonotype was picked up a small number of times. CDR3 sequence: CASSLSRAANRGYTF. Here the CDR3 DNA reads TGTGCCAGCAGTCTAAGTCGGGCAGCCAATCGTGGCTACACCTTC. The chain recombines TRBV6-6 with TRBJ1-2; D gene uncertain. The V gene's germline CDR1 is MNHNY and CDR2 SVGAGI (reference sequence). The CDR3 is 15 residues long. The V gene lost 5 bases and the J gene lost 7 bases, with 20 bases spanning the gap.

This clonotype was recorded at least ten times. The chain links TRBV4-1 to TRBJ2-7; D may be TRBD1 (5 bases). The CDR3 covers 13 residues. Germline CDR1 is MGHRA and CDR2 is YSYEKL. Trimming left V 1 base short and J 4 bases short, with 8 bases between. CDR3 nucleotide sequence: TGCGCCAGCAGCCAAGGACAGTTTTACGAGCAGTACTTC. It translates to CASSQGQFYEQYF.

This clonotype was seen only a few times. The chain recombines TRBV18 with TRBJ2-1; D gene uncertain. The germline gives CDR1 KGHSH, CDR2 LQKENI. CDR3 length equals 15 residues. Trimming left V 5 bases short and J 0 bases short, with 11 bases between. The CDR3 nucleotides are TGTGCCAGCTCAGCCATAACGAGCTCCTACAATGAGCAGTTCTTC. Its translation is CASSAITSSYNEQFF.

The CDR3 DNA sequence: TGTGCCACCAGCCAGTCTCGCACAGATACGCAGTATTTT. It codes for CATSQSRTDTQYF. This chain joins TRBV24-1 and TRBJ2-3; no reliable D call. The V end was cut by 7 bases, the J end by 1 base, with 8 bases between. CDR3 length equals 13 residues. Looked up from germline, CDR1 is KGHDR and CDR2 is SFDVKD.

This clonotype was found many times. J is TRBJ2-7 and V is TRBV6-1; no clear D gene. Germline V lookup: CDR1 MNHNS, CDR2 SASEGT. Trimming cost V 0 bases and J 4 bases, with 7 bases left between them. CDR3 length: 13 residues. The CDR3 region is CASSEAPTYEQYF. In nucleotides, the CDR3 is TGTGCCAGCAGTGAAGCACCTACTTACGAGCAGTACTTC.

V is TRBV9 and J is TRBJ1-4; 9 bases map to TRBD1. V lost 4 bases to trimming and J lost 8 bases; unmatched junction nucleotides: 9. Per germline, CDR1 SGDLS and CDR2 YYNGEE. The CDR3 runs to 15 residues. The CDR3 region has the DNA TGTGCCAGCAGCAAGACACAGGGGGCGCGGGAAAAACTGTTTTTT. This encodes CASSKTQGAREKLFF.

The rearrangement uses TRBV4-1 and TRBJ2-7; maybe TRBD1 (6 bases). Trimming took off 1 base at V and 0 bases at J, with 10 bases between the two ends. The CDR3 runs to 15 residues. In germline, CDR1 is MGHRA, CDR2 YSYEKL. The CDR3 protein is CASSQGDTSSYEQYF. The CDR3 nucleotides read TGCGCCAGCAGCCAAGGGGACACTAGCTCCTACGAGCAGTACTTC.

Concerning this clonotype itself: A much larger clone sits a single nucleotide away, making a read error possible. The chain has TRBV4-1 and TRBJ2-7; D not certain. There are 15 residues in the CDR3. V lost 4 bases and J lost 10, with 23 bases in between. Germline V gene lookup returns CDR1 MGHRA and CDR2 YSYEKL. As DNA, the CDR3 is TGCGCCAGCAGCCTCACAGTCCTCCGTATGGATTCCCAGTACTTC. Translation: CASSLTVLRMDSQYF.

In regard to this clonotype: A read error may produce the germline difference seen at one junction end. The V gene is TRBV12-3 or TRBV12-4, the J gene TRBJ2-1; 13 bases are a match to TRBD2. There are 16 residues in the CDR3. This chain's CDR3 is CACRARTSGGRAEQFF. DNA for the CDR3: TGTGCCTGCAGAGCCCGGACTAGCGGGGGCCGCGCGGAGCAGTTCTTC.

This clonotype was counted a few times. This chain uses TRBV7-8 with TRBJ2-3; 9 bases fit TRBD2. The germline V gene has CDR1 SGHVS and CDR2 FQNEAQ. V shed 3 bases and J 5 bases; nucleotides not matched to a gene: 6. The CDR3 totals 15 residues. CDR3 residues: CASSFGTSQKDTQYF. For the CDR3, the DNA is TGTGCCAGCAGCTTCGGGACTAGCCAAAAAGATACGCAGTATTTT.

A few counts support this clonotype. CDR3 nucleotide sequence: TGTGCCAGCAGTCGGCGGACGGGCGTGTCGGGCTACGAGCAGTACTTC. The encoded protein is CASSRRTGVSGYEQYF. The chain is built from TRBV6-1 and TRBJ2-7, with no clear D. The germline CDR1 and CDR2 sequences are MNHNS and SASEGT. The V gene lost 5 bases and the J gene lost 3 bases, with 20 bases spanning the gap. There are 16 residues in the CDR3.

The genes are TRBV28 and TRBJ2-7; D is possibly TRBD1 (5 bases). Trimming removed 7 bases from V and 6 bases from J, with 16 bases in between. Looked up from germline, CDR1 is MDHEN and CDR2 is SYDVKM. This CDR3 contains 13 residues. The CDR3 region is CASTGQPTGEQYF. DNA of the CDR3: TGTGCCAGCACCGGACAACCAACGGGCGAGCAGTACTTC.

In this sample, this clonotype turned up a few times. The chain combines TRBV7-8 with TRBJ1-6; TRBD1 aligns across 9 bases. Germline CDR1 reads SGHVS; CDR2 reads FQNEAQ. Trimming took 10 bases from V and 5 from J; bases not matched to a gene: 3. This CDR3 region has 13 residues. The DNA for the CDR3 is TGTGCCACCTGGACAGGGGATAATTCACCCCTCCACTTT. This codes for CATWTGDNSPLHF.

This clonotype turned up a few times. The chain recombines TRBV5-1 with TRBJ1-2; TRBD1 aligns across 9 bases. CDR3 length equals 13 residues. Germline trimming cut 3 bases from V and 8 bases from J; bases unmatched to any gene: 5. Germline CDR1 SGHRS, CDR2 YFSETQ. The CDR3 DNA is TGCGCCAGCAGCTGGACAGGGGATGGCGGCTACACCTTC. This translates into CASSWTGDGGYTF.

The J gene is TRBJ2-7, the V gene TRBV15; 7 bases align to TRBD1. Unmatched junction bases numbered 7, after V lost 4 bases and J lost 7 bases. The CDR3 covers 13 residues. Germline-derived CDR1 and CDR2 are LNHNV and YYDKDF (reference sequence). CDR3: CATSIGGSREQYF. The CDR3, as DNA: TGTGCCACCAGCATAGGGGGCTCTAGAGAGCAGTACTTC.

In this sample, this clonotype turned up a few times. The CDR3 nucleotides are TGTGCCAGCAGCCCGGGAAGTGGGCTGCTCGCGGGTACGCAGTATTTT. Its translation is CASSPGSGLLAGTQYF. The chain joins TRBV11-2 to TRBJ2-3, with a possible D match to TRBD2 (5 bases). The germline V and J ends were trimmed by 5 bases and 8 bases, with 23 bases remaining between them. This CDR3 contains 16 residues. Germline CDR1 and CDR2: SGHAT and FQNNGV.

This clonotype was picked up many times. The gene calls are TRBV10-3 and TRBJ2-1, with 8 positions matching TRBD2. The CDR3 totals 15 residues. The J segment lost 0 bases and the V segment lost 4 bases, leaving 2 bases of the junction unmatched. Germline CDR1 ENHRY, CDR2 SYGVKD. The CDR3 spells CAISASGSSYNEQFF. The CDR3 DNA sequence: TGTGCCATCAGTGCGAGCGGGAGCTCCTACAATGAGCAGTTCTTC.

The chain uses TRBV5-1 and TRBJ1-2; D remains ambiguous. This CDR3 comprises 13 residues. The V gene's germline CDR1 is SGHRS and CDR2 YFSETQ. V lost 7 bases and J lost 3, with 13 bases in between. The CDR3 is CASSREAYYGYTF. In DNA form, the CDR3 reads TGCGCCAGCTCCCGGGAGGCATACTATGGCTACACCTTC.

The chain couples TRBV7-9 to TRBJ2-1; 13 nucleotides match TRBD2. This CDR3 has 16 residues. V was clipped by 5 bases and J by 7 bases; unmatched bases: 8. The V gene's germline CDR1 is SEHNR and CDR2 FQNEAQ (reference sequence). The CDR3 DNA is TGTGCCAGCAGCATGGGACTAGCGGGGACGGAGAATGAGCAGTTCTTC. This codes for CASSMGLAGTENEQFF.

The chain combines TRBV5-1 with TRBJ2-3; D ambiguous. The germline V gene has CDR1 SGHRS and CDR2 YFSETQ. The CDR3 sequence is 14 residues long. The V end was cut by 6 bases, the J end by 2 bases, with 13 bases between. DNA for the CDR3: TGCGCCAGCAAGCCCAGGACCTACACAGATACGCAGTATTTT. Its protein is CASKPRTYTDTQYF.

This clonotype was detected only a few times. The gene calls are TRBV2 and TRBJ2-5; no definite D call. CDR1 is SNHLY and CDR2 is FYNNEI in the germline V gene. V was cut by 6 bases and J by 5 bases, with 16 bases left in between. The CDR3 is made up of 14 amino acids. CDR3 loop: CASSGIPKAETQYF. CDR3 coding DNA: TGTGCCAGCAGCGGCATTCCTAAAGCGGAGACCCAGTACTTC.

This clonotype was recorded a few times. The gene calls are TRBV12-3 or TRBV12-4 and TRBJ2-5, with 11 nucleotides matching TRBD2. V gave up 4 bases and J gave up 5 bases; unmatched junction bases: 6. CDR3 length: 15 amino acids. The CDR3 nucleotides read TGTGCCAGCAGTTCCCTAGCGGGGGGCTGGGAGACCCAGTACTTC. This encodes CASSSLAGGWETQYF.

This clonotype was picked up many times. This chain links TRBV6-5 with TRBJ2-5; 13 nucleotides agree with TRBD2. The V segment lost 4 bases and the J segment 5 bases; nucleotides outside the gene matches: 4. From germline, CDR1 is MNHEY and CDR2 SVGAGI. The CDR3 sequence is 15 residues long. This chain's CDR3 is CASSSPGLAGETQYF. CDR3 coding DNA: TGTGCCAGCAGTTCCCCGGGACTAGCGGGGGAGACCCAGTACTTC.

The chain uses TRBV30 and TRBJ2-7; 9 bases align to TRBD2. V was clipped by 1 base and J by 3 bases; unmatched bases: 4. The CDR3 loop spans 14 amino acids. The germline V gene encodes CDR1 GTSNPN and CDR2 SVGIG (reference sequence). CDR3 protein: CAWSGLAGLYEQYF. CDR3 nucleotide sequence: TGTGCCTGGAGTGGTCTAGCGGGACTCTACGAGCAGTACTTC.

The chain is built from TRBV7-9 and TRBJ2-7, with 7 bases lining up with TRBD1. Looked up from germline, CDR1 is SEHNR and CDR2 is FQNEAQ (reference sequence). The V segment lost 5 bases and the J segment 6 bases; nucleotides outside the gene matches: 10. The length of the CDR3 is 14 residues. The CDR3 reads CASSLTIQGPEQYF. The CDR3 bases are TGTGCCAGCAGCCTTACGATACAGGGGCCCGAGCAGTACTTC.

The V and J genes are TRBV6-1 and TRBJ2-7; possible D gene TRBD1, 5 bases. CDR1 is MNHNS, CDR2 SASEGT, per germline. This CDR3 spans 17 amino acids. V was pared by 6 bases and J by 3 bases, with 24 bases between. This CDR3 is CASSWNPQGPANYEQYF. The CDR3 nucleotides are TGTGCCAGCAGCTGGAATCCCCAGGGCCCCGCCAACTACGAGCAGTACTTC.

The chain combines TRBV4-1 with TRBJ1-5; TRBD1 agrees at 9 bases. Germline-derived CDR1 and CDR2 are MGHRA and YSYEKL. J was trimmed by 2 bases and V by 2 bases; bases with no gene match: 1. The CDR3 spans 15 residues. The CDR3 bases are TGCGCCAGCAGCCAAAGGGACAGGGGCAATCAGCCCCAGCATTTT. It encodes CASSQRDRGNQPQHF.

The rearrangement uses TRBV7-6 and TRBJ2-1; D may be TRBD2 (5 bases). Germline-derived CDR1 and CDR2 are SGHVS and FNYEAQ. Trimming pared 5 bases from V and 2 bases from J, leaving 19 bases between. The CDR3 loop spans 17 amino acids. The DNA for the CDR3 is TGTGCCAGCAGCCCCCGCTCAGCGGAACTAGCCTACAATGAGCAGTTCTTC. It translates to CASSPRSAELAYNEQFF.